The T cell receptor (beta chain) under discussion was sequenced for a study of tumor-infiltrating lymphocytes in oesophageal squamous cell carcinoma. Only one count was recorded for this clonotype. Germline is not matched at one junction end, which may reflect a read error. TCRdb fed the PCR reads into MiXCR, producing one record per CDR3 protein. The table includes over 14,000 distinct CDR3 sequences, 53% detected once. The CDR3 totals 13 residues. CDR1 and CDR2 from the germline V gene are SGHTA and FQGNSA. The chain combines TRBV7-2 with TRBJ2-1; 8 nucleotides agree with TRBD1. This TCR was sampled from a male donor with esophageal squamous cell carcinoma. Sequenced sample: esophageal tumor tissue. CDR3 loop: CASSLQGAQVGYF. CDR3 DNA sequence: TGTGCCAGCAGCTTACAGGGGGCGCAAGTGGGGTATTTT.